The 9 T cell receptor beta chains in this list originate from one sample, sequenced in a study of cytomegalovirus exposure and HLA in healthy donors. The protocol was immunoSEQ multiplex PCR, while the TCRdb copy is restricted to in-frame clones and leaves out a portion. The table lists 110,000 to 150,000 clones, roughly nine tenths of them singletons. Sequencing was carried out using PBMCs. The receptors were gathered from a man between 18 and 29 years old in good health and CMV-seronegative.

In its sample, this clone was seen once. The chain carries TRBV21-1 and TRBJ1-2. TRBV21-1 is deemed a pseudogene. CDR3 size: 14 residues. DNA of the CDR3: TGTGCCAGCTTGGTAGGACTTCCTAACTATGGCTACACCTTC. Translating gives CASLVGLPNYGYTF.

CDR3 region: CASSQAGPGNSPLHF. The CDR3 nucleotides read TGTGCCAGCAGCCAGGCGGGGCCGGGGAATTCACCCCTCCACTTT. The chain uses TRBV16 and TRBJ1-6; D possibly corresponds to TRBD1 (5 bases). V was trimmed by 3 bases and J by 7 bases, leaving 13 bases between them. The CDR3 has 15 residues. Germline V gives CDR1 KGHSY, CDR2 FQNENV.

The table lists this clone with a count of one. The chain has TRBV2 and TRBJ1-4; 7 nucleotides match TRBD1. The trim removed 3 bases at V and 0 bases at J, leaving 10 bases unmatched. This CDR3 is 18 amino acids long. CDR1 is SNHLY, CDR2 FYNNEI, per germline. The CDR3 here is CASSETGIGPATNEKLFF. The CDR3, as DNA: TGTGCCAGCAGTGAGACAGGGATCGGGCCTGCAACTAATGAAAAACTGTTTTTT.

This clone turned up a few times. The chain couples TRBV25-1 to TRBJ1-2; TRBD1 might be the D (5 bases). From germline, CDR1 is MGHDK and CDR2 SYGVNS. The CDR3 totals 13 residues. The V and J ends lost 8 bases and 8 bases respectively, with 18 bases between them. CDR3 sequence (DNA): TGTGCCAGCCAGGGCCAAAACCTCTGGGGCTACACCTTC. It specifies CASQGQNLWGYTF.

The chain joins TRBV2 to TRBJ2-3; TRBD2 agrees at 7 bases. The CDR3 runs to 16 residues. The V and J ends lost 5 bases and 4 bases, in that order; junction bases with no gene match: 12. Germline CDR1 SNHLY, CDR2 FYNNEI. The CDR3 reads CASSSGPPGLADTQYF. In DNA form, the CDR3 reads TGTGCCAGCAGTTCCGGGCCCCCTGGACTAGCAGATACGCAGTATTTT.

This chain connects TRBV4-1 to TRBJ2-2, with TRBD2 identical over 9 bases. The CDR3 length is 18 residues. V was clipped by 2 bases and J by 7 bases; unmatched bases: 14. The germline V gene encodes CDR1 MGHRA and CDR2 YSYEKL. The CDR3 coding sequence is TGCGCCAGCAGCCAATTATTAGCGGGAGAAGGCGAGGACGGGGAGCTGTTTTTT. Its protein product is CASSQLLAGEGEDGELFF.

The chain has TRBV7-9 and TRBJ1-2; D unclear. V lost 2 bases and J lost 2, with 15 bases in between. The germline gives CDR1 SEHNR, CDR2 FQNEAQ (reference sequence). This CDR3 has 16 amino acids. The CDR3 nucleotides read TGTGCCAGCAGCTTAAATTCCGCGAAACTGAACTATGGCTACACCTTC. Residues: CASSLNSAKLNYGYTF.

This chain connects TRBV27 to TRBJ2-7; 9 bases match TRBD1. Germline V gene data show CDR1 as MNHEY and CDR2 as SMNVEV (reference sequence). After removal of 5 bases from V and 3 bases from J, the junction contained 5 bases not matched to a gene. The CDR3 length is 14 residues. CDR3 residues: CASSVDRGFYEQYF. As DNA, the CDR3 is TGTGCCAGCAGTGTCGACAGGGGGTTCTACGAGCAGTACTTC.

The rearrangement uses TRBV28 and TRBJ1-4; 7 bases are a match to TRBD1. Germline V gene data show CDR1 as MDHEN and CDR2 as SYDVKM. The CDR3 runs to 15 residues. After removal of 6 bases from V and 4 bases from J, the junction contained 8 bases not matched to a gene. The CDR3 DNA follows: TGTGCCAGCAGCTCCCCCCAGGGGGATAATGAAAAACTGTTTTTT. This codes for CASSSPQGDNEKLFF.